These T cell receptor beta chains were read from a single sample in a study of OX40 agonist ivuxolimab in advanced cancers. Sequencing was performed with immunoSEQ multiplex PCR; in TCRdb, only in-frame clones are kept and a portion is missing. The sample lists some 70,000 clones; around 90% were seen once. The sequencing here drew on CD4+ or CD8+ T cells sorted from blood, taken in a trial of the OX40 agonist ivuxolimab. The receptors were gathered from an adult with an advanced solid tumor such as melanoma, head and neck, liver or kidney cancer. The CDR3 runs from the conserved cysteine through the conserved F or W. A D gene is named only where the DNA matches it firmly. Only part of the rows carry a size: once, few, many, or a class if the clone is expanded.

size: .; D: .; J: TRBJ1-3; V: TRBV5-1; CDR3: CASRADGTYGNTIYF; DNA: TGCGCCAGTCGCGCAGACGGGACGTATGGAAACACCATATATTTT
size: .; D: .; J: TRBJ1-4; V: TRBV30; CDR3: CAWQGFTNEKLFF; DNA: TGTGCCTGGCAGGGGTTCACTAATGAAAAACTGTTTTTT
size: .; D: TRBD2; J: TRBJ2-1; V: TRBV2; CDR3: CASSGWLAANEQFF; DNA: TGTGCCAGCAGTGGGTGGCTAGCGGCGAATGAGCAGTTCTTC
size: .; D: TRBD1; J: TRBJ2-7; V: TRBV4-1; CDR3: CASSQAASQGALYEQYF; DNA: TGCGCCAGCAGCCAAGCCGCTTCTCAGGGGGCCCTTTACGAGCAGTACTTC
size: once; D: TRBD2; J: TRBJ2-3; V: TRBV15; CDR3: CATSRLAGGLTDTQYF; DNA: TGTGCCACCAGCAGATTAGCGGGGGGCCTGACAGATACGCAGTATTTT
size: .; D: .; J: TRBJ2-7; V: TRBV6-5; CDR3: CASSYSPSSYEQYF; DNA: TGTGCCAGCAGTTACTCTCCGAGCTCCTACGAGCAGTACTTC
size: .; D: .; J: TRBJ2-7; V: TRBV19; CDR3: CASSQTSSSYEQYF; DNA: TGTGCCAGTTCCCAGACGTCCAGCTCCTACGAGCAGTACTTC
size: .; D: .; J: TRBJ1-4; V: TRBV5-1; CDR3: CASTDGRSNEKLFF; DNA: TGCGCCAGCACCGATGGCCGTAGTAATGAAAAACTGTTTTTT
size: .; D: TRBD1; J: TRBJ1-2; V: TRBV5-5; CDR3: CASSLLGTGVGYTF; DNA: TGTGCCAGCAGCCTCCTCGGGACAGGGGTTGGCTACACCTTC
size: .; D: .; J: TRBJ2-5; V: TRBV10-2; CDR3: CASSFGIQETQYF; DNA: TGCGCCAGCAGCTTCGGGATCCAAGAGACCCAGTACTTC
size: .; D: .; J: TRBJ2-7; V: TRBV4-2; CDR3: CASSQDRQGIHEQYF; DNA: TGTGCCAGCAGCCAAGATCGGCAGGGGATCCACGAGCAGTACTTC
size: .; D: TRBD1; J: TRBJ1-3; V: TRBV7-2; CDR3: CASSAGGNVVGNTIYF; DNA: TGTGCCAGCAGCGCAGGGGGCAACGTTGTTGGAAACACCATATATTTT
size: .; D: TRBD1; J: TRBJ2-3; V: TRBV5-1; CDR3: CASSSYRGQDTQYF; DNA: TGCGCCAGCAGCTCCTACAGGGGGCAGGATACGCAGTATTTT
size: .; D: TRBD1; J: TRBJ2-7; V: TRBV5-1; CDR3: CASSLTVQGPPPYEQYF; DNA: TGCGCCAGCAGCTTGACTGTACAGGGGCCTCCTCCCTACGAGCAGTACTTC
size: .; D: .; J: TRBJ1-2; V: TRBV18; CDR3: CASSARGEYGYTF; DNA: TGTGCCAGCTCAGCCAGAGGGGAGTATGGCTACACCTTC
size: few; D: .; J: TRBJ1-6; V: TRBV2; CDR3: CASRLTQFSSSPLHF; DNA: TGTGCCAGCAGATTAACACAATTTTCCAGTTCACCCCTCCACTTT